This is a list of T cell receptor beta chains from one sample in a study of shared clonotypes between healthy human individuals. Using immunoSEQ multiplex PCR, the repertoire was profiled, and TCRdb retains in-frame clones only, with some absent. The sample records more than 450,000 clones, less than 85% being singletons. Sequencing input: PBMCs. The receptors here all came from a middle-aged woman in good health. Some clones in this sample may be carry-over from other donors' samples. Both conserved end residues are part of each CDR3. The order of the fields is J gene, clone size, D gene, V gene, CDR3 protein, CDR3 DNA. The D gene is left open where the match is weak. The size field is filled for only some rows; it gives once, few, many or a size class.

TRBJ1-4,NA,TRBD1,TRBV6-1,CASSELTGASEKLFF,TGTGCCAGCAGTGAATTAACAGGGGCAAGTGAAAAACTGTTTTTT
TRBJ2-1,NA,TRBD2,TRBV9,CASSPTGGGNEQFF,TGTGCCAGCAGCCCGACCGGCGGGGGCAATGAGCAGTTCTTC
TRBJ2-5,NA,TRBD1,TRBV18,CASSQGTGEQETQYF,TGTGCCAGCTCACAAGGGACAGGGGAGCAAGAGACCCAGTACTTC
TRBJ1-1,NA,NA,TRBV28,CASSGGRTEAFF,TGTGCCAGTAGCGGGGGAAGAACTGAAGCTTTCTTT
TRBJ2-7,NA,NA,TRBV10-3,CAISEGRSYEQYF,TGTGCCATCAGTGAGGGCAGGTCCTACGAGCAGTACTTC
TRBJ2-7,NA,TRBD2,TRBV7-2,CASSPTSGRSYEQYF,TGTGCCAGCAGCCCGACTAGCGGGCGATCCTACGAGCAGTACTTC
TRBJ2-7,NA,TRBD2,TRBV19,CASSIALAGVYEQYF,TGTGCCAGTAGTATAGCCCTAGCGGGGGTCTACGAGCAGTACTTC
TRBJ2-1,NA,NA,TRBV7-9,CASSLGLAEYNEQFF,TGTGCCAGCAGCTTAGGGTTAGCGGAGTACAATGAGCAGTTCTTC
TRBJ2-1,once,TRBD2,TRBV6-1,CASSEEAGGPYEQFF,TGTGCCAGCAGTGAAGAAGCGGGAGGGCCCTATGAGCAGTTCTTC
TRBJ1-1,few,NA,TRBV30,CAWTKHTMNTEAFF,TGTGCCTGGACCAAACACACGATGAACACTGAAGCTTTCTTT
TRBJ2-7,NA,NA,TRBV9,CASSVGRSRVYEQYF,TGTGCCAGCAGCGTAGGACGGTCTAGGGTCTACGAGCAGTACTTC
TRBJ2-2,NA,NA,TRBV9,CASSGTTVAAGELFF,TGTGCCAGCAGCGGGACCACCGTGGCGGCCGGGGAGCTGTTTTTT
TRBJ2-1,NA,TRBD2,TRBV19,CASSMTSGSSYNEQFF,TGTGCCAGTAGTATGACTAGCGGGTCTTCCTACAATGAGCAGTTCTTC
TRBJ2-7,NA,TRBD1,TRBV28,CASRRAGQGSYEQYF,TGTGCCAGCAGACGCGCGGGACAGGGTTCCTACGAGCAGTACTTC
TRBJ2-3,NA,NA,TRBV30,CAWRLWDGTDTQYF,TGTGCCTGGAGATTGTGGGACGGGACAGATACGCAGTATTTT
TRBJ2-5,NA,TRBD2,TRBV11-2,CASSPGLAGVQETQYF,TGTGCCAGCAGCCCCGGACTAGCGGGAGTCCAAGAGACCCAGTACTTC
TRBJ2-2,NA,NA,TRBV6-1,CAISDTGGTGELFF,TGTGCCATCAGCGATACAGGTGGCACCGGGGAGCTGTTTTTT
TRBJ2-7,NA,NA,TRBV11-2,CASSLVQLSYEQYF,TGTGCCAGCAGCTTAGTACAGCTTTCCTACGAGCAGTACTTC
TRBJ2-7,NA,TRBD2,TRBV7-2,CASGAGPRYEQYF,TGTGCCAGCGGAGCGGGACCCCGCTACGAGCAGTACTTC
TRBJ2-2,few,TRBD2,TRBV19,CASMVAGSLVGELFF,TGTGCCAGTATGGTAGCGGGAAGTCTCGTCGGGGAGCTGTTTTTT
TRBJ1-4,few,NA,TRBV30,CAWSVGDEKLFF,TGTGCCTGGAGTGTCGGGGACGAAAAACTGTTTTTT
TRBJ2-1,few,NA,TRBV7-2,CASSRRGEQFF,TGTGCCAGCAGCCGGCGGGGTGAGCAGTTCTTC
TRBJ2-1,NA,TRBD2,TRBV4-3,CASSPGLAGASHNEQFF,TGCGCCAGCAGCCCCGGACTAGCGGGAGCCTCTCACAATGAGCAGTTCTTC
TRBJ1-2,NA,NA,TRBV9,CASSVETHYGYTF,TGTGCCAGCAGCGTAGAGACACACTATGGCTACACCTTC